These 26 T cell receptor beta chains were all obtained from the same sample, sequenced in a study of control samples from healthy donors and cancer patients. Sequenced by immunoSEQ multiplex PCR; TCRdb stores in-frame clones only, minus some. The repertoire holds 75,000 or so clones, approximately 89% seen once, with approximately 5% in the top ten. The sample consisted of PBMCs. All receptors derive from a man in his 60s with colorectal cancer.

CDR3 sequence: CASSSRTGTSYEQYF. Written as DNA, the CDR3 is TGTGCCAGCAGTTCCAGGACAGGGACCTCCTACGAGCAGTACTTC. The chain employs TRBV27 and TRBJ2-7; 8 bases are a match to TRBD1. The CDR3 is 15 residues long. The germline gives CDR1 MNHEY, CDR2 SMNVEV (reference sequence). V dropped 4 bases and J dropped 0; count of bases not matched to a gene: 5.

This clone was recorded only once. The chain links TRBV19 to TRBJ2-1; possible D gene TRBD1, 5 bases. This CDR3 is 11 amino acids long. V was shortened by 4 bases and J by 9 bases, with 7 bases between the two germline ends. Germline loops: CDR1 LNHDA, CDR2 SQIVND (reference sequence). This CDR3 reads CASSTGIEQFF. The CDR3, as DNA: TGTGCCAGTAGTACAGGGATTGAGCAGTTCTTC. The variable domain in full, completed from reference TRBV19 and TRBJ2-1, reads DGGITQSPKYLFRKEGQNVTLSCEQNLNHDAMYWYRQDPGQGLRLIYYSQIVNDFQKGDIAEGYSVSREKKESFPLTVTSAQKNPTAFYLCASSTGIEQFFGPGTRLTVL.

V usage is TRBV21-1 and J usage is TRBJ2-7; the D segment call TRBD2 is taken from the table without a DNA check. TRBV21-1 is a listed pseudogene. The CDR3 contains 18 residues. The CDR3 reads CASSKNRVPLRDTYEQYF. CDR3 sequence (DNA): TGTGCCAGCAGCAAAAATCGGGTCCCCCTGCGGGATACCTACGAGCAGTACTTC.

The CDR3 is CASRPTGTLTEAFF. CDR3 nucleotide sequence: TGTGCCAGCAGACCAACTGGGACCCTCACTGAAGCTTTCTTT. The chain links TRBV7-9 to TRBJ1-1, with a weak D call TRBD1 (5 bases). Trimming took 6 bases from V and 4 from J, leaving 15 bases between them. Germline CDR1 SEHNR, CDR2 FQNEAQ (reference sequence). This CDR3 has 14 residues.

The V and J genes are TRBV4-1 and TRBJ2-7; TRBD1 agrees at 9 bases. The germline gives CDR1 MGHRA, CDR2 YSYEKL. This CDR3 has 16 amino acids. V trimming: 4 bases; J trimming: 1 base; junction bases outside the gene matches: 8. The chain's CDR3 is CASSRARTGDSYEQYF. In DNA, the CDR3 is TGCGCCAGCAGCCGAGCCCGGACAGGGGATTCCTACGAGCAGTACTTC.

This clone was seen once. The J gene is TRBJ1-5, the V gene TRBV19; weak D call: TRBD1 (5 bases). The germline CDR1 and CDR2 sequences are LNHDA and SQIVND (reference sequence). CDR3 size: 14 residues. V lost 3 bases to trimming and J lost 9 bases, with 15 bases between them. CDR3 in amino acids: CASSMDTLSGPQHF. CDR3 nucleotide sequence: TGTGCCAGTAGTATGGACACACTCTCCGGGCCCCAGCATTTT.

This chain connects TRBV12-5 to TRBJ1-5; 9 bases are a match to TRBD1. There are 15 residues in the CDR3. V shed 6 bases and J 3 bases; nucleotides not matched to a gene: 6. Germline V gene lookup returns CDR1 LGHNT and CDR2 FRNRAP. CDR3 nucleotides: TGTGCTAGTGGCACCGGGACAGGGTTCAATCAGCCCCAGCATTTT. Translation gives CASGTGTGFNQPQHF.

This clone was detected once. The genes are TRBV7-3 and TRBJ2-7, with D possibly TRBD2 on 5 matching bases. V shed 0 bases and J shed 6 bases, with 9 bases lying between them. Germline CDR1 and CDR2: SGHTA and FQGTGA. CDR3 length equals 13 residues. The CDR3 sequence is CASSLTLGGEQYF. DNA for the CDR3: TGTGCCAGCAGCTTAACCCTAGGAGGCGAGCAGTACTTC.

The chain recombines TRBV2 with TRBJ1-1, with a possible D match to TRBD1 (5 bases). V lost 8 bases to trimming and J lost 8 bases, with 9 bases between them. CDR3 size: 10 residues. Per germline, CDR1 SNHLY and CDR2 FYNNEI. The CDR3 loop is CASSSGEAFF. The CDR3 region has the DNA TGTGCCAGCTCCTCAGGGGAAGCTTTCTTT.

V and J are TRBV12-3 or TRBV12-4 and TRBJ2-3; D gene ambiguous. V was trimmed by 6 bases and J by 5 bases, leaving 9 bases between them. CDR3 length equals 12 residues. As DNA, the CDR3 is TGTGCCAGCAGGTTATGGGGAGATACGCAGTATTTT. Amino acids: CASRLWGDTQYF.

This clone occurred a few times. The V gene is TRBV7-9, the J gene TRBJ2-2; TRBD2 agrees at 13 bases. V was clipped by 3 bases and J by 4 bases; unmatched bases: 8. Germline CDR1 SEHNR, CDR2 FQNEAQ (reference sequence). The CDR3 has 18 amino acids. The CDR3 DNA follows: TGTGCCAGCAGCTTCGGACTAGCGGGGGTTTCGGGCACCGGGGAGCTGTTTTTT. It yields the protein CASSFGLAGVSGTGELFF.

The V call is TRBV4-3, the J call TRBJ1-3, with D perhaps TRBD1 (6 bases). Germline CDR1 reads LGHNA; CDR2 reads YSLEER. This CDR3 is built from 16 residues. The DNA of the CDR3 is TGCCCCACCAGCCAAGACGGGGGGGGCCCTGGAAACACCATATATTTT. Translated: CPTSQDGGGPGNTIYF.

This chain connects TRBV29-1 to TRBJ2-7, with 9 bases that match TRBD1. Germline V gene lookup returns CDR1 SQVTM and CDR2 ANQGSEA. Unmatched junction bases numbered 3, after V lost 4 bases and J lost 2 bases. This CDR3 has 13 amino acids. The CDR3 DNA follows: TGCAGCGTTGGGGGACAGGGTACCTACGAGCAGTACTTC. This codes for CSVGGQGTYEQYF.

The rearrangement joins TRBV7-9 to TRBJ2-3; D is undetermined. Trimming shortened V by 4 bases and J by 1 base, and 3 bases separated the two germline ends. The CDR3 covers 12 residues. From germline, CDR1 is SEHNR and CDR2 FQNEAQ (reference sequence). For the CDR3, the DNA is TGTGCCAGCAGCTCGCGCACAGATACGCAGTATTTT. This sequence encodes CASSSRTDTQYF.

Written as DNA, the CDR3 is TGTGCCAGCAGAACGTACTCTGGAAACACCATATATTTT. Amino acid sequence: CASRTYSGNTIYF. The chain is built from TRBV12-3 or TRBV12-4 and TRBJ1-3; D is unresolved. CDR3 size: 13 residues. V dropped 6 bases and J dropped 0 bases, with 6 bases sitting between them.

The CDR3 sequence: CASSEEINYGYTF. CDR3 bases: TGTGCCAGCAGTGAAGAGATCAACTATGGCTACACCTTC. The J gene is TRBJ1-2, the V gene TRBV2; D gene uncertain. Germline V CDR1 and CDR2: SNHLY, FYNNEI. This CDR3 region has 13 residues. V lost 1 base to trimming and J lost 2 bases, with 5 bases between them.

The V call is TRBV4-1, the J call TRBJ2-7; TRBD1 matches 8 bases. Germline lookup yields CDR1 MGHRA and CDR2 YSYEKL. With 4 bases clipped from V and 3 bases from J, the junction kept 5 bases outside the gene matches. The CDR3 totals 14 residues. CDR3 DNA: TGCGCCAGCAGCCCCGGGACAGGAGACTACGAGCAGTACTTC. As protein: CASSPGTGDYEQYF.

V gene TRBV4-1 combines with J gene TRBJ1-3, with D maybe TRBD1 (5 bases). The CDR3 consists of 17 residues. The germline V gene encodes CDR1 MGHRA and CDR2 YSYEKL. Trimming took 0 bases from V and 4 from J, leaving 16 bases between them. The CDR3 reads CASSQDTGTVWGNTIYF. CDR3 DNA: TGCGCCAGCAGCCAAGATACGGGGACTGTTTGGGGAAACACCATATATTTT.

V and J are TRBV19 and TRBJ1-1; possible D gene TRBD1, 5 bases. The CDR3 is made up of 14 amino acids. Germline CDR1 is LNHDA and CDR2 is SQIVND (reference sequence). The V end lost 6 bases, the J end lost 5 bases, and 16 bases lay between the germline ends. CDR3 DNA sequence: TGTGCCAGTAGCGACATGCGGAGGGGAACTGAAGCTTTCTTT. It is translated as CASSDMRRGTEAFF. The complete variable domain, with remaining parts taken from reference TRBV19 and TRBJ1-1, reads DGGITQSPKYLFRKEGQNVTLSCEQNLNHDAMYWYRQDPGQGLRLIYYSQIVNDFQKGDIAEGYSVSREKKESFPLTVTSAQKNPTAFYLCASSDMRRGTEAFFGQGTRLTVV.

The rearrangement uses TRBV11-3 and TRBJ2-4, with 7 bases identical to TRBD2. The CDR3 runs to 19 residues. Germline V gives CDR1 SGHNT, CDR2 YENEEA. V trimming: 5 bases; J trimming: 3 bases; junction bases outside the gene matches: 19. CDR3 protein: CASSTLGGIGQGGKNIQYF. In DNA form, the CDR3 reads TGTGCCAGCAGCACCCTGGGGGGGATAGGCCAAGGTGGCAAAAACATTCAGTACTTC.

The gene calls are TRBV6-1 and TRBJ2-6; D gene uncertain. CDR3 size: 14 residues. Germline lookup yields CDR1 MNHNS and CDR2 SASEGT. Trimming took off 3 bases at V and 4 bases at J, with 7 bases between the two ends. The chain's CDR3 is CASSDPRGANVLTF. For the CDR3, the DNA is TGTGCCAGCAGTGACCCCCGGGGGGCCAACGTCCTGACTTTC.

This clone was picked up one time. The gene calls are TRBV27 and TRBJ1-2, with D possibly being TRBD1 (5 bases). The CDR3 has 13 residues. The germline V and J ends were trimmed by 4 bases and 3 bases, with 9 bases remaining between them. Germline V gives CDR1 MNHEY, CDR2 SMNVEV (reference sequence). CDR3 protein: CASSSDRYYGYTF. The CDR3 nucleotides read TGTGCCAGCAGTTCCGACAGATACTATGGCTACACCTTC.

The chain couples TRBV18 to TRBJ2-5, with TRBD2 matching 7 bases. Trimming took 0 bases from V and 5 from J; bases not matched to a gene: 3. The CDR3 consists of 14 residues. The germline V gene encodes CDR1 KGHSH and CDR2 LQKENI. CDR3 in amino acids: CASSPPGGSETQYF. The CDR3 DNA reads TGTGCCAGCTCACCACCGGGGGGGAGTGAGACCCAGTACTTC.

The rearrangement links TRBV5-1 to TRBJ1-5; 7 nucleotides align to TRBD1. Looked up from germline, CDR1 is SGHRS and CDR2 is YFSETQ. V was clipped by 2 bases and J by 3 bases; unmatched bases: 5. This CDR3 comprises 15 residues. The CDR3 loop reads CASSFRGQPNQPQHF. In DNA form, the CDR3 reads TGCGCCAGCAGCTTCAGGGGACAGCCCAATCAGCCCCAGCATTTT. The whole variable domain, remainder taken from reference TRBV5-1 and TRBJ1-5, is KAGVTQTPRYLIKTRGQQVTLSCSPISGHRSVSWYQQTPGQGLQFLFEYFSETQRNKGNFPGRFSGRQFSNSRSEMNVSTLELGDSALYLCASSFRGQPNQPQHFGDGTRLSIL.

The chain couples TRBV9 to TRBJ1-3, with TRBD1 matching over 8 bases. Germline V gene data show CDR1 as SGDLS and CDR2 as YYNGEE. CDR3 length: 16 residues. V lost 4 bases and J lost 0; bases outside the gene matches: 6. In DNA, the CDR3 is TGTGCCAGCAGCCCATACGACAGGGGCTCTGGAAACACCATATATTTT. Translation gives CASSPYDRGSGNTIYF.

The V and J genes are TRBV12-3 or TRBV12-4 and TRBJ2-7; tentatively, D is TRBD2 (6 bases). This CDR3 is built from 12 residues. V lost 3 bases and J lost 6, with 9 bases in between. As DNA, the CDR3 is TGTGCCAGCAGTTTTTCGGGGGTCGAGCAGTACTTC. This translates into CASSFSGVEQYF.